The rows below give T cell receptor beta chains drawn from one sample of a study of beta chain features in type 1 diabetes. Libraries were prepared by immunoSEQ multiplex PCR; TCRdb keeps only in-frame clonotypes and omits some of them. This sample carries about 640,000 clones, around 12% of them seen once, and the ten largest clones take roughly 0.12%. Sequencing was done on a sample of naive CD4+ T cells from blood. The receptor set was obtained from a man younger than 45 with type 1 diabetes. CDR3s include the opening cysteine and the closing phenylalanine or tryptophan. The D gene is left open where the match is weak. The size of a clone is reported for some rows only, either as once, few or many, or as a class for expanded clones.

V gene	D gene	J gene	clone size	CDR3 protein	CDR3 DNA
TRBV7-9	.	TRBJ1-1	.	CASSLEQVF	TGTGCCAGCAGCCTCGAACAGGTCTTT
TRBV7-2	.	TRBJ1-2	few	CASRQSGYGYTF	TGTGCCAGCAGACAGAGCGGGTATGGCTACACCTTC
TRBV7-9	.	TRBJ2-5	.	CASSIRDETQYF	TGTGCCAGCAGCATCCGTGACGAGACCCAGTACTTC
TRBV7-9	.	TRBJ1-3	few	CASSARRGGNTIYF	TGTGCCAGCAGCGCCCGGAGAGGGGGAAACACCATATATTTT
TRBV7-3	TRBD1	TRBJ1-6	.	CASSSGGADSPLHF	TGTGCCAGCAGCTCAGGGGGCGCCGATTCACCCCTCCACTTT
TRBV7-6	TRBD1	TRBJ1-1	few	CASSPGTALMNTEAFF	TGTGCCAGCAGCCCAGGGACAGCGCTGATGAACACTGAAGCTTTCTTT
TRBV19	TRBD1	TRBJ2-7	.	CASSTLDRGYEQYF	TGTGCCAGTAGTACCCTGGACAGGGGCTACGAGCAGTACTTC
TRBV2	.	TRBJ1-4	few	CASSERSDREKLFF	TGTGCCAGCAGTGAAAGGTCGGATAGGGAAAAACTGTTTTTT
TRBV7-3	TRBD1	TRBJ2-1	.	CASSLPGQGLDEQFF	TGTGCCAGCAGCCTGCCGGGACAGGGGTTAGATGAGCAGTTCTTC
TRBV5-1	TRBD1	TRBJ2-7	.	CASSQDRDYEQYF	TGCGCCAGCAGCCAGGACAGGGATTACGAGCAGTACTTC
TRBV7-9	.	TRBJ2-6	.	CASSFRGGTGANVLTF	TGTGCCAGCAGCTTCCGGGGCGGGACTGGGGCCAACGTCCTGACTTTC
TRBV2	.	TRBJ1-3	.	CASRMDSGNTIYF	TGTGCCAGCAGAATGGACTCTGGAAACACCATATATTTT
TRBV7-2	.	TRBJ2-3	few	CASSLGQMDTQYF	TGTGCCAGCAGCTTAGGGCAAATGGATACGCAGTATTTT
TRBV10-3	TRBD2	TRBJ2-3	few	CAISPASGNTDTQYF	TGTGCCATCAGTCCGGCTAGCGGCAACACAGATACGCAGTATTTT
TRBV5-1	TRBD1	TRBJ2-3	.	CASSSTGQGSDTQYF	TGCGCCAGCAGCTCGACCGGACAGGGATCAGATACGCAGTATTTT
TRBV5-4	TRBD2	TRBJ2-3	.	CASSLVSGLAGGTDTQYF	TGTGCCAGCAGCTTGGTATCGGGACTAGCGGGGGGCACAGATACGCAGTATTTT
TRBV4-3	.	TRBJ1-1	.	CASRRQPQTATEAFF	TGCGCCAGCAGACGGCAACCTCAGACAGCTACTGAAGCTTTCTTT
TRBV13	.	TRBJ2-3	few	CASSYRGADTQYF	TGTGCCAGCAGCTACCGGGGCGCAGATACGCAGTATTTT
TRBV7-2	.	TRBJ1-5	few	CASSLGGQPQHF	TGTGCCAGCAGCTTAGGAGGACAGCCCCAGCATTTT
TRBV12-5	TRBD1	TRBJ2-5	.	CASGLGQGGETQYF	TGTGCTAGTGGTTTGGGACAGGGCGGAGAGACCCAGTACTTC
TRBV18	.	TRBJ2-1	.	CASSPDGYNEQFF	TGTGCCAGCTCACCAGACGGTTACAATGAGCAGTTCTTC
TRBV10-1	.	TRBJ2-2	few	CASSHAGNTGELFF	TGCGCCAGCAGTCATGCTGGAAACACCGGGGAGCTGTTTTTT
TRBV7-6	.	TRBJ2-3	.	CASSLARDTDTQYF	TGTGCCAGCAGCTTAGCGCGGGACACAGATACGCAGTATTTT
TRBV9	.	TRBJ2-1	few	CASSLMGAGAYNEQFF	TGTGCCAGCAGCCTAATGGGGGCGGGGGCCTACAATGAGCAGTTCTTC
TRBV2	.	TRBJ1-4	.	CASTGLEKLFF	TGTGCCAGCACCGGGCTCGAAAAACTGTTTTTT
TRBV27	.	TRBJ2-5	.	CASSSPARGWETQYF	TGTGCCAGCAGTTCTCCGGCCAGGGGCTGGGAGACCCAGTACTTC
TRBV29-1	.	TRBJ2-5	.	CSVVSFSQGLGETQYF	TGCAGCGTTGTATCTTTTTCCCAGGGTTTAGGTGAGACCCAGTACTTC
TRBV7-6	.	TRBJ2-7	.	CASSLQGEGISYEQYF	TGTGCCAGCAGCTTACAGGGTGAAGGAATATCCTACGAGCAGTACTTC
TRBV7-8	.	TRBJ1-2	few	CASSTGQPLPYGYTF	TGTGCCAGCAGTACGGGACAACCACTCCCCTATGGCTACACCTTC
TRBV5-1	.	TRBJ2-3	.	CASSLVSGTDTQYF	TGCGCCAGCAGCTTGGTGTCTGGCACAGATACGCAGTATTTT
TRBV30	.	TRBJ1-4	.	CALDLFNEKLFF	TGTGCCTTGGACCTTTTTAATGAAAAACTGTTTTTT
TRBV29-1	TRBD2	TRBJ2-1	few	CSVEGLAGAYNEQFF	TGCAGCGTGGAGGGACTAGCGGGGGCTTACAATGAGCAGTTCTTC
TRBV2	.	TRBJ2-1	few	CASFLSSYNEQFF	TGTGCCAGTTTCCTAAGCTCCTACAATGAGCAGTTCTTC
TRBV7-8	.	TRBJ1-5	few	CASSLDHQTSYSNQPQHF	TGTGCCAGCAGCTTGGACCACCAGACCTCATATAGCAATCAGCCCCAGCATTTT
TRBV7-9	.	TRBJ1-4	few	CASSFEGGEKLFF	TGTGCCAGCAGCTTTGAGGGGGGAGAAAAACTGTTTTTT
TRBV5-4	.	TRBJ2-6	few	CASSLTGISGANVLTF	TGTGCCAGCAGCTTGACAGGGATCTCTGGGGCCAACGTCCTGACTTTC